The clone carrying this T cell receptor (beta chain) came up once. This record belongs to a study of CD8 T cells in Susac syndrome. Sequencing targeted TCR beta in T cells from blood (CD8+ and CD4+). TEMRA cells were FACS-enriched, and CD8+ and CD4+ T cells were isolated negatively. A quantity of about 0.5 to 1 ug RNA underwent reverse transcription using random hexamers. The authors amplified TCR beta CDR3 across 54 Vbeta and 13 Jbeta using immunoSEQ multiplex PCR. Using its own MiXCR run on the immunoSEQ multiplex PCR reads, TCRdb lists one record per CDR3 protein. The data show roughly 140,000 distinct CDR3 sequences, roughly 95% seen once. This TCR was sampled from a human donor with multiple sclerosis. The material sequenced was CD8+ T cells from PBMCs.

The CDR3 DNA follows: TGTGCCAGCAGCGTAGTAGACACTGAAGCTTTCTTT. Translated, it gives CASSVVDTEAFF. The chain uses TRBV9 and TRBJ1-1; D is uncertain. Trimming pared 0 bases from V and 3 bases from J, leaving 3 bases between. The CDR3 is made up of 12 amino acids. CDR1 SGDLS and CDR2 YYNGEE come from the germline V gene.